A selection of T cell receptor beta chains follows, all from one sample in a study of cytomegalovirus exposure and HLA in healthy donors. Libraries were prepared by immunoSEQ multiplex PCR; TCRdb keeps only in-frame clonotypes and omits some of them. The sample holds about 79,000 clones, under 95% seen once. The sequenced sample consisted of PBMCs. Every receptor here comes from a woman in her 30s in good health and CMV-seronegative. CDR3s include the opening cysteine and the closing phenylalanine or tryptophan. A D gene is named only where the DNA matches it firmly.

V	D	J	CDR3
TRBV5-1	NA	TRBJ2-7	CASSLTGSYEQYF
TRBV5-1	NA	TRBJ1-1	CASSWTDRNTEAFF
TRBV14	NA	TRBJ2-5	CASSQDWLIETQYF
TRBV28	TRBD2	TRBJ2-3	CASSFEKLAGGWDTQYF
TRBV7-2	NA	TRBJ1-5	CASSQGSNQPQHF
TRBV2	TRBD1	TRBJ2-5	CASRGTTGGQETQYF
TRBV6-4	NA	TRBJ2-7	CASRCFYVTSSYEQYF
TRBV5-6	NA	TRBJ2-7	CASSSDRSYEQYF
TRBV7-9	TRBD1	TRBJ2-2	CASSADRGAGELFF
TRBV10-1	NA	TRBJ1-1	CATPADADTEAFF
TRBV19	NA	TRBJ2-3	CASSPTISTDTQYF
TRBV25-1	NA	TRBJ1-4	CASSPDTTNEKLFF
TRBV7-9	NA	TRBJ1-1	CASSLGTANTEAFF
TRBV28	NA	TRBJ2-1	CAIAALPPTGNHNEQFF
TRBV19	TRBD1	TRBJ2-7	CASSIYRGPYEQYF
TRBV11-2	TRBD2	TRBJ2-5	CASSLVGWGGGHQETQYF
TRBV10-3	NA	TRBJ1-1	CAISEAQGNTEAFF
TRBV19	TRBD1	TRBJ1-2	CASSIGQGDYGYTF
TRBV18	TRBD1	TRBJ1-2	CASSPPFRGRVYGYTF
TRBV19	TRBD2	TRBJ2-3	CASSTLAGGSTDTQYF
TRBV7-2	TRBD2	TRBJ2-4	CASSLTTRTSLGKNIQYF
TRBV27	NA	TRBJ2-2	CASSLSQLRTENTGELFF
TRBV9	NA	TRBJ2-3	CASSVQNRGTDTQYF
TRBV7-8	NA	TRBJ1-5	CASSLAGGPSGQPQHF
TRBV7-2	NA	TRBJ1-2	CASSFGLGYTF
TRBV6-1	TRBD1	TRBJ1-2	CASRQGYGYTF
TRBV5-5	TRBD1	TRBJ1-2	CASRPFQGAHGYTF
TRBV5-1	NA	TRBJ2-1	CASSLGQGYNEQFF
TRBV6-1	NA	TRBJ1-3	CASFHTGSRNTIYF
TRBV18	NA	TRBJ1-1	CASSPGSGVNTEAFF
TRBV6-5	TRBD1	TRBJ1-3	CASSRRTGGGNTIYF
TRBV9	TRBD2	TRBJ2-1	CASSLLAGGHNEQFF
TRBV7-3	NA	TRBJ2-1	CASSPVRGGAYNEQFF
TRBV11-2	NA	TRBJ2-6	CASSLVDYGANVLTF
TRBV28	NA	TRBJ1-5	CASSFRLGQNQPQHF
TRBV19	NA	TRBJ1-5	CASSLQGLGQPQHF
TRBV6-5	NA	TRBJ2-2	CASRSGIGELFF
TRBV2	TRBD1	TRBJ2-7	CANGQGRNEQYF
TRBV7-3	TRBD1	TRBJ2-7	CASSHDRDF
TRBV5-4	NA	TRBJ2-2	CASRLSGTGELFF
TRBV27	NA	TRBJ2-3	CATRRGGTDTQYF
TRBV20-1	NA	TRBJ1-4	CSARVREKLFF
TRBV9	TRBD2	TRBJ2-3	CASSGAGLALDTQYF
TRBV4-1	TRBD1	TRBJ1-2	CASSQGQGAYGYTF